This T cell receptor beta chain originates from a study of blood T cell repertoires in COVID-19. At the level of the study: Donors in the United States, Italy and Spain gave samples during acute or convalescent COVID-19.

The germline gives CDR1 MNHEY, CDR2 SMNVEV (reference sequence). The CDR3 has 15 amino acids. Between the trimmed V and J ends, which lost 5 bases and 0 bases, there was a span of 14 bases. Adults between roughly 18 and 90 years of age took part from fewer than 30 US areas. Donors were grouped by their self-reported clinical history. How the authors handled the data: For nucleated cells, counts were estimated from reference gene primer amplification. Using immunoSEQ multiplex PCR, the repertoire was profiled, and TCRdb retains in-frame clones only, with some absent. Clone size and V and J calls were adopted from that table, with D and trimming inferred from the DNA. The data contain fewer than 450,000 clones, approximately 88% of them seen just once; the ten biggest clones take up roughly 2%.

V usage is TRBV27 and J usage is TRBJ2-7; D remains ambiguous. Sequenced: PBMCs or T cells enriched from blood (not recorded which). The receptor was isolated from a woman between 35 and 50 years old with acute COVID-19. The CDR3 DNA sequence: TGTGCCAGCAGTCCCCTTCACGGCGGCTCCTACGAGCAGTACTTC. Translation gives CASSPLHGGSYEQYF.